This T cell receptor beta chain was sequenced in a study of OX40 agonist ivuxolimab in advanced cancers. Study in general: Subjects had a mean age of around 60 years, with a range of about 23 to 85; almost 85% were male. Therapy given before enrollment (anti-PD-1, anti-PD-L1 or anti-CTLA-4) was allowed, and 35% to 45% had some.

General study points: Both CD4+ and CD8+ T cell populations in blood had undergone clonal expansion by week 6 at 0.1 to 3.0 mg/kg.

On this clone itself: Its specificity is unknown.

Per germline, CDR1 SGHAT and CDR2 FQNNGV. Unmatched junction bases numbered 15, after V lost 4 bases and J lost 2 bases. This CDR3 is built from 18 residues. This table comes from immunoSEQ multiplex PCR, and its TCRdb copy is limited to in-frame clones, with some not included. The table includes 75,000 to 100,000 clones, 91% detected once. This TCR derives from an adult with an advanced solid tumor such as melanoma, head and neck, liver or kidney cancer. Sequencing used CD4+ or CD8+ T cells sorted from blood, obtained in a trial of the OX40 agonist ivuxolimab. The chain recombines TRBV11-2 with TRBJ2-7; 9 nucleotides align to TRBD2. The CDR3 region has the DNA TGTGCCAGCAGCTCAACCCACCAATGGCGGGAGGGGACCTACGAGCAGTACTTC. It translates to CASSSTHQWREGTYEQYF.